The 14 T cell receptor beta chains in this list originate from one sample, sequenced in a study of shared clonotypes between healthy human individuals. Sequencing was performed with immunoSEQ multiplex PCR; in TCRdb, only in-frame clones are kept and a portion is missing. Among some 680,000 clones listed, 73% were seen once. Sequencing was done on a sample of memory CD4+ T cells sorted from blood. Subset noted: CD45RA-negative fraction. These receptors were obtained from a woman aged 30 to 39 in good health.

The chain has TRBV27 and TRBJ1-1; D is perhaps TRBD1 (6 bases). The germline V gene encodes CDR1 MNHEY and CDR2 SMNVEV (reference sequence). V dropped 4 bases and J dropped 8 bases, with 23 bases sitting between them. This CDR3 comprises 16 residues. CDR3: CASSSLQGYPRSEAFF. The CDR3 nucleotides read TGTGCCAGCAGTTCACTACAGGGCTACCCCAGGTCGGAAGCTTTCTTT.

This sequence joins TRBV19 and TRBJ1-1, with a tentative D call TRBD1 (5 bases). Trimming shortened V by 1 base and J by 4 bases, and 7 bases separated the two germline ends. This CDR3 region has 13 residues. The V gene's germline CDR1 is LNHDA and CDR2 SQIVND (reference sequence). CDR3 bases: TGTGCCAGTAGTATAGTGGGGGGCACTGAAGCTTTCTTT. It specifies CASSIVGGTEAFF.

DNA for the CDR3: TGTGCCAGCAGCTTAGGGACAGCACGGGGCTATGGCTACACCTTC. Translation gives CASSLGTARGYGYTF. The genes are TRBV5-8 and TRBJ1-2; 7 bases match TRBD1. The CDR3 is made up of 15 amino acids. Germline CDR1 and CDR2: SGHTS and YDEGEE. V lost 2 bases, J lost 4 bases, and 8 bases stayed unmatched.

The chain uses TRBV6-1 and TRBJ1-5; a possible D gene is TRBD1 (6 bases). The CDR3 spans 16 residues. The V gene's germline CDR1 is MNHNS and CDR2 SASEGT. V was cut by 1 base and J by 6 bases, with 16 bases left in between. CDR3 bases: TGTGCCAGCAGTGAAGGGGGAGGGGGGGACCCTCAGCCCCAGCATTTT. Its translation is CASSEGGGGDPQPQHF.

The CDR3 loop reads CASSLGGAFSYGYTF. CDR3 nucleotide sequence: TGTGCCAGCAGCTTAGGGGGGGCATTTTCCTATGGCTACACCTTC. The chain has TRBV11-2 and TRBJ1-2, with D possibly matching TRBD1 (6 bases). Trimming left V 1 base short and J 4 bases short, with 13 bases between. Germline loops: CDR1 SGHAT, CDR2 FQNNGV. This CDR3 contains 15 residues.

The CDR3 sequence: CATSRYRGSYGYTF. Written as DNA, the CDR3 is TGTGCCACCAGCAGATACAGGGGGTCCTATGGCTACACCTTC. This chain uses TRBV15 with TRBJ1-2, with 8 bases aligning to TRBD1. CDR1 is LNHNV, CDR2 YYDKDF, per germline (reference sequence). The CDR3 has 14 amino acids. J lost 4 bases, V lost 2 bases, and 3 bases had no gene match.

The chain recombines TRBV29-1 with TRBJ1-2; D is ambiguous. The CDR3 has 13 amino acids. The germline V gene encodes CDR1 SQVTM and CDR2 ANQGSEA. V lost 1 base, J lost 4 bases, and 10 bases lay in between. DNA of the CDR3: TGCAGCGTTGAAGTTACAGTCCCCTATGGCTACACCTTC. It translates to CSVEVTVPYGYTF.

Concerning this clone: A read error may be the cause here, since a much bigger clone is one base away. Here the CDR3 reads CASSLRTDNYGYTF. For the CDR3, the DNA is TGTGCCAGCAGCCTCCGGACAGATAACTATGGCTACACCTTC. The rearrangement joins TRBV7-9 to TRBJ1-2; TRBD1 might be the D (6 bases). CDR3 length equals 14 residues. With 5 bases removed from V and 1 base from J, the gap between germline ends came to 11 bases. Germline-derived CDR1 and CDR2 are SEHNR and FQNEAQ (reference sequence).

The chain has TRBV11-2 and TRBJ2-1, with D unresolved. Germline assignment: CDR1 SGHAT and CDR2 FQNNGV. The CDR3 covers 13 residues. V lost 6 bases and J 4 bases, leaving 10 bases between the germline ends. Here the CDR3 DNA reads TGTGCCAGCAGTACGGGCGAATACAATGAGCAGTTCTTC. Protein product: CASSTGEYNEQFF.

The chain couples TRBV28 to TRBJ2-1, with 7 positions matching TRBD2. V was pared by 10 bases and J by 8 bases, with 11 bases of the junction left unmatched. In germline, CDR1 is MDHEN, CDR2 SYDVKM. CDR3 size: 13 residues. The CDR3 protein is CAMRGSRSDEQFF. The CDR3 DNA reads TGTGCCATGCGCGGGAGTAGAAGCGATGAGCAGTTCTTC.

The V and J genes are TRBV6-5 and TRBJ1-3; 7 positions agree with TRBD1. Germline lookup yields CDR1 MNHEY and CDR2 SVGAGI. The V and J ends lost 6 bases and 0 bases, in that order; junction bases with no gene match: 5. This CDR3 has 15 amino acids. As DNA, the CDR3 is TGTGCCAGCAGACTTGACAGGGACTCTGGAAACACCATATATTTT. Translation gives CASRLDRDSGNTIYF.

This chain uses TRBV6-6 with TRBJ2-7; possible D gene TRBD2, 5 bases. Trimming took 6 bases from V and 6 from J, leaving 15 bases between them. The CDR3 runs 13 residues. CDR1 is MNHNY and CDR2 is SVGAGI in the germline V gene (reference sequence). The CDR3, as DNA: TGTGCCAGCAGCCCACGAGGGCTTCTCGAGCAGTACTTC. Protein sequence: CASSPRGLLEQYF.

The rearrangement uses TRBV30 and TRBJ1-2, with 9 bases that match TRBD1. The length of the CDR3 is 15 residues. After removal of 7 bases from V and 7 bases from J, the junction contained 16 bases not matched to a gene. The V gene's germline CDR1 is GTSNPN and CDR2 SVGIG (reference sequence). CDR3 region: CASYQPGQGLSGYTF. CDR3 DNA: TGTGCCTCTTACCAACCGGGACAGGGTTTGTCTGGCTACACCTTC.

As concerns this clone: Other DNA sequences in this sample translate to the same CDR3. The J gene is TRBJ1-1, the V gene TRBV7-9, with D tentatively TRBD1 (5 bases). The CDR3 runs to 13 residues. Germline assignment: CDR1 SEHNR and CDR2 FQNEAQ (reference sequence). V lost 5 bases and J lost 1, with 8 bases in between. CDR3 loop: CASSLGQNTEAFF. DNA of the CDR3: TGTGCCAGCAGCCTCGGACAGAACACTGAAGCTTTCTTT.